The 12 T cell receptor beta chains presented below share a single source sample, sequenced in a study of blood T cell repertoires in COVID-19. The data were produced by immunoSEQ multiplex PCR, yet TCRdb's version contains in-frame clones alone and is incomplete. The sample lists 240,000 or so clones; approximately 90% were seen once. The sample taken for sequencing was peripheral blood. The receptors here all came from a woman in her 40s who had recovered from COVID-19.

The chain is built from TRBV18 and TRBJ2-1; 12 nucleotides match TRBD2. Germline values: CDR1 KGHSH, CDR2 LQKENI. Trimming at V came to 3 bases and at J to 6 bases, leaving 6 bases not matched to a gene. The CDR3 length is 16 residues. The CDR3 protein is CASSPTLAGGSNEQFF. CDR3 nucleotide sequence: TGTGCCAGCTCACCGACACTAGCGGGAGGAAGCAATGAGCAGTTCTTC.

The rearrangement uses TRBV3-1 (or the pseudogene TRBV3-2) and TRBJ1-1, with D possibly matching TRBD1 (6 bases). The CDR3 spans 16 residues. Per germline, CDR1 LGHDT and CDR2 YNNKEL (reference sequence). The V end was cut by 0 bases, the J end by 4 bases, with 15 bases between. The CDR3 is CASSQDFGTRGTEAFF. The CDR3 DNA sequence: TGTGCCAGCAGCCAAGATTTTGGGACACGCGGCACTGAAGCTTTCTTT.

The CDR3 DNA is TGTGCCAGCAGCCGCAGGGGGGACCCACCAACTGAAGCTTTCTTT. This encodes CASSRRGDPPTEAFF. The chain recombines TRBV6-6 with TRBJ1-1; 7 bases map to TRBD1. The germline V gene has CDR1 MNHNY and CDR2 SVGAGI (reference sequence). This CDR3 comprises 15 residues. V lost 6 bases and J lost 5; bases outside the gene matches: 12.

V is TRBV10-3 and J is TRBJ2-1; TRBD2 matches 9 bases. Trimming took 4 bases from V and 0 from J; bases not matched to a gene: 10. The CDR3 runs 18 residues. CDR1 is ENHRY, CDR2 SYGVKD, per germline. The CDR3 DNA sequence: TGTGCCATCAGTGCGGCTAGCGGGACCAAAAGCTCCTACAATGAGCAGTTCTTC. Encoded protein: CAISAASGTKSSYNEQFF.

The V gene is TRBV30, the J gene TRBJ1-5; 7 nucleotides match TRBD1. Germline V gene sequence: CDR1 GTSNPN, CDR2 SVGIG (reference sequence). The J segment lost 5 bases and the V segment lost 0 bases, leaving 7 bases of the junction unmatched. CDR3 length: 15 residues. CDR3 protein: CAWSVRGRQYQPQHF. CDR3 in DNA: TGTGCCTGGAGTGTAAGGGGGCGACAGTATCAGCCCCAGCATTTT.

V gene TRBV19 combines with J gene TRBJ2-1, with D tentatively TRBD2 (6 bases). The germline V and J ends were trimmed by 7 bases and 9 bases, with 13 bases remaining between them. Germline values: CDR1 LNHDA, CDR2 SQIVND (reference sequence). The CDR3 runs 12 residues. CDR3 nucleotides: TGTGCCAGTACCCCGGGCGGGGTTGAGCAGTTCTTC. Translated, it gives CASTPGGVEQFF.

The J gene is TRBJ1-1, the V gene TRBV5-1, with 9 positions matching TRBD1. CDR3 size: 14 residues. CDR1 and CDR2 (germline): SGHRS, YFSETQ. The J segment lost 3 bases and the V segment lost 3 bases, leaving 3 bases of the junction unmatched. The CDR3 region is CASSSGTGYTEAFF. The CDR3 bases are TGCGCCAGCAGCTCCGGGACAGGGTACACTGAAGCTTTCTTT.

The CDR3 sequence is CASSLSGRGRSNQPQHF. The DNA for the CDR3 is TGTGCCAGCAGCTTATCGGGCAGGGGGAGAAGCAATCAGCCCCAGCATTTT. The rearrangement links TRBV7-9 to TRBJ1-5; 7 nucleotides align to TRBD1. After removal of 2 bases from V and 1 base from J, the junction contained 8 bases not matched to a gene. Germline loops: CDR1 SEHNR, CDR2 FQNEAQ (reference sequence). The length of the CDR3 is 17 residues.

This clone is a singleton in its sample. The V gene is TRBV4-1, the J gene TRBJ2-3, with 7 positions matching TRBD2. V lost 1 base, J lost 2 bases, and 3 bases stayed unmatched. Germline V gives CDR1 MGHRA, CDR2 YSYEKL. CDR3 size: 15 residues. CDR3 sequence: CASSQVLADTDTQYF. As DNA, the CDR3 is TGCGCCAGCAGCCAAGTGCTAGCGGACACAGATACGCAGTATTTT.

This clone was picked up one time. This sequence joins TRBV4-1 and TRBJ2-7, with 9 bases fitting TRBD2. V was clipped by 4 bases and J by 6 bases; unmatched bases: 7. The CDR3 consists of 14 residues. Germline values: CDR1 MGHRA, CDR2 YSYEKL. DNA for the CDR3: TGCGCCAGCAGCCCTGCGGGAGGGCCTGGCGAGCAGTACTTC. Protein: CASSPAGGPGEQYF.

V usage is TRBV6-5 and J usage is TRBJ1-2; the D is unclear. V lost 0 bases and J lost 1, with 9 bases in between. CDR1 is MNHEY and CDR2 is SVGAGI in the germline V gene. This CDR3 is 15 amino acids long. DNA for the CDR3: TGTGCCAGCAGTTACTCGAGTGCCATTAACTATGGCTACACCTTC. Residues: CASSYSSAINYGYTF.

The chain uses TRBV7-9 and TRBJ2-1; 9 nucleotides match TRBD1. V shed 5 bases, J shed 1 base, and the junction held 3 bases outside the gene matches. This CDR3 has 15 residues. Germline CDR1 reads SEHNR; CDR2 reads FQNEAQ (reference sequence). DNA of the CDR3: TGTGCCAGCAGCGTAGACAGGGGGTCCTACAATGAGCAGTTCTTC. This translates into CASSVDRGSYNEQFF.